A selection of T cell receptor beta chains follows, all from one sample in a study of blood T cell repertoires in COVID-19. Sequencing was performed with immunoSEQ multiplex PCR; in TCRdb, only in-frame clones are kept and a portion is missing. The table lists about 440,000 clones, less than 95% of them singletons. The sequencing sample was made of PBMCs or T cells enriched from blood (not recorded which). These receptors all stem from a man aged 18-30 years who had recovered from COVID-19. Both conserved end residues are part of each CDR3. D genes are given only for firm matches. Rows give clone size only sometimes, using once, few, many, or a class for an expanded clone.

d_call j_call clone_size v_call cdr3_nt cdr3_aa
NA TRBJ2-1 NA TRBV7-3 TGTGCCAGCAGCTTGGACTCCTTCGGACGGAATGAGCAGTTCTTC CASSLDSFGRNEQFF
TRBD1 TRBJ1-1 NA TRBV29-1 TGCAGCGGGTATGGACAGGGGAACACTGAAGCTTTCTTT CSGYGQGNTEAFF
NA TRBJ1-1 NA TRBV7-6 TGTGCCAGCAGCTCCACAATGAACACTGAAGCTTTCTTT CASSSTMNTEAFF
TRBD1 TRBJ2-7 once TRBV27 TGTGCCAGCGCTCCCCCGGACAGGGTTCACTACGAGCAGTACTTC CASAPPDRVHYEQYF
TRBD2 TRBJ2-4 NA TRBV19 TGTGCCAGTAGTCCTGGGCTAGCGGGAGTAGTAGCGGCCAAAAACATTCAGTACTTC CASSPGLAGVVAAKNIQYF
NA TRBJ1-6 NA TRBV3-1/TRBV3-2 TGTGCCAGCAGCCAAGGTGACAGGAGCTCCTATAATTCACCCCTCCACTTT CASSQGDRSSYNSPLHF
TRBD1 TRBJ1-1 NA TRBV5-1 TGCGCCAGCAGCCCCGGACAGGGGGCGTCTGAAGCTTTCTTT CASSPGQGASEAFF
TRBD1 TRBJ1-2 NA TRBV5-1 TGCGCCAGCAGCTCCCTTACTGGGGGACAGGGGATCGTACGCTATGGCTACACCTTC CASSSLTGGQGIVRYGYTF
NA TRBJ2-1 NA TRBV4-1 TGCGCCAGCAGCCAAGAGAGGTTGGAGGGCAATGAGCAGTTCTTC CASSQERLEGNEQFF
TRBD2 TRBJ2-2 NA TRBV2 TGTGCCAGCACTGACCCGGGACTAGCGGGAGGCCGGGAGCTGTTTTTT CASTDPGLAGGRELFF
NA TRBJ1-4 NA TRBV6-5 TGTGCCAGCAGTTACTCGACCAGGGGCCTTGAAAAACTGTTTTTT CASSYSTRGLEKLFF
NA TRBJ2-7 NA TRBV2 TGTGCCAGCAGGGGAGCGGAAACCTACGAGCAGTACTTC CASRGAETYEQYF
NA TRBJ2-7 NA TRBV30 TGTGCCTGGACGCGACGGGGCTACGAGCAGTACTTC CAWTRRGYEQYF
TRBD2 TRBJ2-5 once TRBV11-3 TGTGCCAGCAAAAATATGCGGGCGGGAGGGCCTGAAGAGACCCAGTACTTC CASKNMRAGGPEETQYF
NA TRBJ1-2 NA TRBV19 TGTGCCAGTAGTATAGTGGGCAGGGCATATGGCTACACCTTC CASSIVGRAYGYTF
TRBD1 TRBJ2-1 NA TRBV30 TGTGCCTGGGACAGGGTCGGTGAGCAGTTCTTC CAWDRVGEQFF
NA TRBJ2-7 few TRBV6-5 TGTGCCAGCAGTAGCGGGCCGTCCTACGAGCAGTACTTC CASSSGPSYEQYF
NA TRBJ1-2 NA TRBV15 TGTGCCACCAGCAGAGATGTGCAGGGGTTGGGCTACACCTTC CATSRDVQGLGYTF
NA TRBJ2-4 NA TRBV6-5 TGTGCCAGCACGACGGGTTCAGCCAAAAACATTCAGTACTTC CASTTGSAKNIQYF
NA TRBJ2-7 NA TRBV11-2 TGTGCCAGCAGCTTAGGAACCCTATCCTACGAGCAGTACTTC CASSLGTLSYEQYF
TRBD1 TRBJ2-7 NA TRBV5-5 TGTGCCAGCAGCTTGGGGGGACAGGGCTACGAGCAGTACTTC CASSLGGQGYEQYF
TRBD1 TRBJ1-2 once TRBV5-1 TGCGCCAGCAGCGGAACTGTAACAACAGGGGGCCACTATGGCTACACCTTC CASSGTVTTGGHYGYTF
NA TRBJ2-7 NA TRBV6-5 TGTGCCAGCAGTACCCCAGGCGACGAGCAGTACTTC CASSTPGDEQYF
NA TRBJ1-1 NA TRBV30 TGTGCCTGGAGTCGCGGGGCAGGACCTGAAGCTTTCTTT CAWSRGAGPEAFF
TRBD1 TRBJ1-1 once TRBV7-9 TGTGCCAGCAGCTTAGCGGACAGGGCGAACACTGAAGCTTTCTTT CASSLADRANTEAFF
TRBD1 TRBJ1-1 once TRBV3-1/TRBV3-2 TGTGCCAGCAGCCAAGTCTTCAGACAGGGCAGGGCTTTCTTT CASSQVFRQGRAFF
NA TRBJ1-5 NA TRBV18 TGTGCCAGCTCACCACCCAACCTAGGACAGAATCAGCCCCAGCATTTT CASSPPNLGQNQPQHF
NA TRBJ1-4 NA TRBV25-1 TGTGCCAGCAGTGAAGGTGGTCGGGTTAATGAAAAACTGTTTTTT CASSEGGRVNEKLFF
TRBD1 TRBJ2-5 NA TRBV5-4 TGTGCCAGCAGCCTGGACAGGCAAGAGACCCAGTACTTC CASSLDRQETQYF
TRBD2 TRBJ2-1 NA TRBV19 TGTGCCAGTAGTTCACTAGCGGGAGTGAATGAGCAGTTCTTC CASSSLAGVNEQFF
NA TRBJ1-6 NA TRBV19 TGTGCCAGTAGTATACAGCAGGGAGGGTCACCCCTCCACTTT CASSIQQGGSPLHF
NA TRBJ2-5 NA TRBV12-5 TGTGCTAGTGGTTCTCAGGGTTGGGAGACCCAGTACTTC CASGSQGWETQYF
TRBD1 TRBJ1-1 NA TRBV9 TGTGCCAGCAGCGCCCGACAGGGAAATATGAACACTGAAGCTTTCTTT CASSARQGNMNTEAFF
TRBD1 TRBJ1-3 once TRBV11-1 TGTGCCAGCGGACAGGGTTCCTCTGGAAACACCATATATTTT CASGQGSSGNTIYF
NA TRBJ1-1 once TRBV5-1 TGCGCCAGCAGCCCAACCGGGGGAGGCGTTAGGACTTTCTTT CASSPTGGGVRTFF
NA TRBJ2-7 NA TRBV28 TGTGCCAGCAGTTTACCCCTCGGCGAGCAGTACTTC CASSLPLGEQYF
NA TRBJ1-4 NA TRBV5-5 TGTGCCAGCAGCTTGGCCTCCCTTGAAAAACTGTTTTTT CASSLASLEKLFF
TRBD1 TRBJ2-2 NA TRBV19 TGTGCCAGTAGTCCAGGGGACAGGAACACCGGGGAGCTGTTTTTT CASSPGDRNTGELFF
NA TRBJ1-4 NA TRBV18 TGTGCCAGCTCCTCGGAGGAAACTAATGAAAAACTGTTTTTT CASSSEETNEKLFF
NA TRBJ1-4 NA TRBV2 TGTGCCAGCAGCCGGGGCCCAGGGAGGGATGAAAAACTGTTTTTT CASSRGPGRDEKLFF
NA TRBJ2-5 NA TRBV7-8 TGTGCCAGCAGCTTAGCTCCCTCCATACGGGTCCCGGGTGAAGAGACCCAGTACTTC CASSLAPSIRVPGEETQYF